This TCR beta chain was profiled in a study of blood T cell repertoires in COVID-19. For the study at large: Sites in the United States, Italy and Spain provided acute and convalescent COVID-19 samples. T cells, B-cell-depleted T cells, or PBMCs provided the cDNA or gDNA that served as material.

In this sample, this clone turned up a few times. As originally analysed: Reference gene primer amplification gave nucleated cell count estimates. Assay: immunoSEQ multiplex PCR; the TCRdb copy retains only in-frame clones and omits some. V and J calls and clone size are those listed in that table; D and trimming were worked out from the DNA. This repertoire shows 150,000 to 180,000 clones, about 79% found once; its top ten account for about 29%. Per germline, CDR1 SGDLS and CDR2 YYNGEE. This CDR3 contains 17 residues. The trim removed 4 bases at V and 3 bases at J, leaving 15 bases unmatched. This rearrangement joins TRBV9 to TRBJ1-2, with TRBD1 identical over 7 bases. Sequencing was carried out using peripheral blood. The TCR originated in a woman in her sixties or seventies with acute or convalescent COVID-19. The CDR3: CASSIHRDSAKYYGYTF. As DNA, the CDR3 is TGTGCCAGCAGCATCCACCGGGACAGCGCTAAGTACTATGGCTACACCTTC.